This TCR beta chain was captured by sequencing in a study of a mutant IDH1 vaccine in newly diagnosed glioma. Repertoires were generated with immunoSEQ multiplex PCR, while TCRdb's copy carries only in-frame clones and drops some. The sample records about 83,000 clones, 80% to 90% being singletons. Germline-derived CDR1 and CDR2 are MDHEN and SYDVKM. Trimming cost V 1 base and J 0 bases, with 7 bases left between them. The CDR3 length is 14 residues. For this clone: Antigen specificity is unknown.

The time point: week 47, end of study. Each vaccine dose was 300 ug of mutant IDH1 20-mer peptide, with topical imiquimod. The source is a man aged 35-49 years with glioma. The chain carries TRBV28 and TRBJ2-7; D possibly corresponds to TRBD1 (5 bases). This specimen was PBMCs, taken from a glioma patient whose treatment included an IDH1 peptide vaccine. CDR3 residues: CASSLYGHSYEQYF. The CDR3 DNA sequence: TGTGCCAGCAGTTTATACGGACACTCCTACGAGCAGTACTTC.